This T cell receptor (beta chain) derives from a study of cytomegalovirus exposure and HLA in healthy donors. Whole-study results and caveats: There was a cluster of highly shared sequence variants that was likely a sequencing artifact.

This PCR relied on a set of 60 Vbeta primers and 13 Jbeta primers. The assay was immunoSEQ multiplex PCR, and TCRdb's table has in-frame clones only and misses some. Here the sample spans 60,000 to 90,000 clones, around two thirds being singletons. This clone has more than one count but fewer than ten. The antigen is not known. The source of this sequence is a woman in her 50s in good health and CMV-seropositive. The specimen was PBMCs.

The DNA of the CDR3 is TGTGCCAGCAGCTTGGTGGCAGGGGGTAATGAAAAACTGTTTTTT. It yields the protein CASSLVAGGNEKLFF. The J gene is TRBJ1-4, the V gene TRBV5-4; 7 bases are a match to TRBD1. Germline lookup yields CDR1 SGHNT and CDR2 YYREEE (reference sequence). The ends lost 0 bases at V and 4 bases at J; junction bases unmatched: 3. CDR3 length: 15 amino acids.